The clone carrying this TCR beta chain was observed a few times. This sample was included in a study of T-cell memory formation after mild COVID-19. TCRdb processed the 5' RACE reads anew with MiXCR; each CDR3 protein has one entry. Of over 350,000 distinct CDR3 sequences listed, approximately 15% are singletons. The ends lost 0 bases at V and 1 base at J; junction bases unmatched: 8. The CDR3 runs to 18 residues. The V gene's germline CDR1 is DFQATT and CDR2 SNEGSKA (reference sequence). This clonotype originated in a man between 18 and 29 years old who had mild COVID-19 (a few samples of this study predate the infection). Cell type and time point are not known. The rearrangement joins TRBV20-1 to TRBJ2-3, with TRBD2 matching 12 bases. Sequencing input: PBMCs or a T cell subset sorted from them (not recorded which). The CDR3 is CSARDSSGGAEGTDTQYF. The CDR3 region has the DNA TGCAGTGCTAGAGATTCTAGCGGGGGGGCTGAGGGCACAGATACGCAGTATTTT.